This TCR beta chain was found in a study of blood T cell repertoires in COVID-19 (dated by TCRdb to about 2020). Regarding the complete study: Samples from collaborators originated in the United States, Italy and Spain and spanned both the acute and convalescent phases of COVID-19. The repertoires were released in a freely available public database intended as a resource for research on the immune response to SARS-CoV-2. Where available, HLA class I and class II types were obtained from metadata supplied by the sample provider rather than from assay-based typing. The sample metadata nearly always contained a de-identified subject ID, COVID-19 status, age in years and sex. The material from the prospective study consisted of cDNA or gDNA derived from T cells, B-cell-depleted T cells, or PBMCs. Samples came from the ongoing ImmuneRACE study (first 160 participants) plus 1,254 subjects from 6 global collaborators. Deeply sampled blood TCRbeta repertoires from subjects exposed to, actively infected with, or recovered from COVID-19 were included in the dataset. Results and caveats for the whole study, not just this receptor: Clinical and demographic metadata were provided uncurated, with the amount varying by source and participant.

TCRbeta CDR3 regions were amplified from genomic DNA by means of the immunoSEQ Assay, a bias-controlled multiplex PCR. In the authors' own workflow: The number of nucleated cells in each sample was estimated from the amplification of reference gene primers within the assay. To quantify the absolute abundance of each unique TCRbeta CDR3 rearrangement, sequence reads were collapsed and filtered. Productive Simpson clonality was computed per sample as the square root of Simpson's diversity index over productive rearrangements. TCRdb mirrors the immuneACCESS table, restricted to in-frame sequences. Some clones are absent from its copies; in checked studies, under half trace to an unresolved V gene, and the reason for the others is unknown. V and J calls and clone size are copied from that table; D and trimming were computed from the DNA. This sample gives hundreds of thousands of clones in total; roughly 90% of them show up just once. About 4.2% of the sample is held by the ten biggest clonotypes.

About this clone: Its recognized antigen is unknown. Base qualities are not provided; no much larger clone lies one nucleotide away.

The collaborating institutions used their own protocols to collect whole blood in K2EDTA tubes. For TCRbeta analysis, collaborator samples were shipped as frozen whole blood, as isolated PBMCs, or as DNA extracted from either sample type. At the junction V is shortened by 3 bases and J by 1 base, with 7 bases in between. For CDR1 and CDR2, the germline V gene (reference sequence) lists LNHDA and SQIVND. Including the terminal cysteine and phenylalanine, the CDR3 comprises 14 residues. The kept DNA is CDR3 alone, 42 bases in frame from the first base. Sequencing used peripheral blood. This TCR was sampled from a man aged 35-49 years with acute or convalescent COVID-19. Recombination joined TRBV19 with TRBJ1-3; the D gene is unclear. The CDR3 sequence is CASSMRGSGNTIYF. The nucleotide sequence reads TGTGCCAGTAGTATGAGAGGGTCTGGAAACACCATATATTTT.